What follows are 28 T cell receptor beta chains derived from one specimen sequenced in a study of early T cells in non-severe SARS-CoV-2 infection. TCRdb analysed the 5' RACE reads with MiXCR anew, one entry per CDR3 protein. The sample records 98,000 or so distinct CDR3 sequences, about 12% being singletons. The material sequenced was whole blood. These receptors all stem from an adult who was a healthcare worker with PCR-confirmed SARS-CoV-2 infection or an uninfected control (not recorded which).

This clonotype came up many times. The chain employs TRBV7-9 and TRBJ1-4; the D gene is possibly TRBD1 (5 bases). The V and J ends lost 1 base and 13 bases respectively, with 22 bases between them. Germline values: CDR1 SEHNR, CDR2 FQNEAQ (reference sequence). The CDR3 runs to 16 residues. The CDR3 DNA reads as TGTGCCAGCAGCTTAGGTCCAGGGTGGGGACCTAGTGCACTGTTTTTT. It yields the protein CASSLGPGWGPSALFF.

This clonotype appeared many times. This chain uses TRBV12-3 or TRBV12-4 with TRBJ1-6; no firm D call. The CDR3 spans 14 residues. Trimming cost V 8 bases and J 0 bases, with 8 bases left between them. As DNA, the CDR3 is TGTGCCAGCTCGGACGGCTCCTATAATTCACCCCTCCACTTT. This encodes CASSDGSYNSPLHF.

This rearrangement joins TRBV6-5 to TRBJ2-7; a possible D gene is TRBD2 (6 bases). This CDR3 has 15 residues. Trimming pared 0 bases from V and 5 bases from J, leaving 14 bases between. Per the germline V gene, CDR1 is MNHEY and CDR2 is SVGAGI. The CDR3 loop is CASSYSEGSNHEQYF. CDR3 DNA: TGTGCCAGCAGTTACTCGGAGGGATCAAACCACGAGCAGTACTTC.

Ten or more counts support this clonotype. The chain joins TRBV7-6 to TRBJ2-1; D could derive from TRBD1 or TRBD2 (5 bases each). V lost 1 base, J lost 7 bases, and 17 bases lay in between. This CDR3 has 16 residues. Germline loops: CDR1 SGHVS, CDR2 FNYEAQ. The CDR3 DNA follows: TGTGCCAGCAGCTTAGTGGGGCGGGTGGGTGCGAATGAGCAGTTCTTC. This sequence encodes CASSLVGRVGANEQFF.

This clonotype appeared a few times. The chain recombines TRBV11-2 with TRBJ2-1, with D perhaps TRBD2 (5 bases). Deletions cut 5 bases from V and 3 bases from J, with 11 bases between. CDR3 length equals 14 residues. Germline V gene sequence: CDR1 SGHAT, CDR2 FQNNGV. CDR3 nucleotides: TGTGCCAGCAGCCCCGGGATTTACTACAATGAGCAGTTCTTC. This encodes CASSPGIYYNEQFF.

This clonotype was seen more than once but under ten times. J is TRBJ2-7 and V is TRBV15; 9 bases fit TRBD2. Germline CDR1 and CDR2: LNHNV and YYDKDF (reference sequence). V lost 0 bases, J lost 0 bases, and 12 bases stayed unmatched. The CDR3 sequence is 19 residues long. In nucleotides, the CDR3 is TGTGCCACCAGCAGAGATTACAGGACTAGCGTTGACTTCTCCTACGAGCAGTACTTC. Encoded protein: CATSRDYRTSVDFSYEQYF.

In this sample, this clonotype turned up many times. This chain joins TRBV5-5 and TRBJ1-1; 8 bases are a match to TRBD1. The V gene's germline CDR1 is SGHKS and CDR2 YYEKEE (reference sequence). After removal of 2 bases from V and 4 bases from J, the junction contained 16 bases not matched to a gene. The CDR3 covers 18 residues. The CDR3 sequence is CASSFRLWTGTTSTEAFF. In DNA, the CDR3 is TGTGCCAGCAGCTTCAGACTCTGGACAGGGACGACGAGCACTGAAGCTTTCTTT.

This clonotype has a handful of counts. V usage is TRBV10-3 and J usage is TRBJ2-3; the match to TRBD2 covers 8 bases. CDR3 length: 14 residues. With V trimmed by 6 bases and J by 4 bases, 6 bases remained unmatched. Germline-derived CDR1 and CDR2 are ENHRY and SYGVKD. The CDR3 DNA sequence: TGTGCCATCAGACCAGGTAGCGGGGCAGATACGCAGTATTTT. It encodes CAIRPGSGADTQYF.

This clonotype was counted many times. The rearrangement links TRBV7-6 to TRBJ2-1; D call uncertain. The V end was cut by 0 bases, the J end by 5 bases, with 5 bases between. Germline CDR1 and CDR2: SGHVS and FNYEAQ. This CDR3 is 13 amino acids long. The CDR3 sequence is CASSLAYNNEQFF. DNA of the CDR3: TGTGCCAGCAGCTTAGCCTACAACAATGAGCAGTTCTTC. The full variable domain, rest sourced from reference TRBV7-6 and TRBJ2-1, is GAGVSQSPRYKVTKRGQDVALRCDPISGHVSLYWYRQALGQGPEFLTYFNYEAQQDKSGLPNDRFSAERPEGSISTLTIQRTEQRDSAMYRCASSLAYNNEQFFGPGTRLTVL.

J is TRBJ1-5 and V is TRBV5-1; D gene uncertain. The CDR3 has 15 amino acids. CDR1 and CDR2 (germline): SGHRS, YFSETQ. Trimming stripped 3 bases from V and 1 base from J, with 11 bases between. CDR3 in DNA: TGCGCCAGCAGCTCAGGCGACACGAGCAATCAGCCCCAGCATTTT. Its translation is CASSSGDTSNQPQHF.

This clonotype was counted at least ten times. The CDR3 loop is CSASSGTGGRQYF. The CDR3 DNA is TGCAGTGCTAGCTCCGGGACAGGGGGCCGGCAGTACTTC. The rearrangement uses TRBV20-1 and TRBJ2-7, with 12 bases lining up with TRBD1. Germline V gene lookup returns CDR1 DFQATT and CDR2 SNEGSKA (reference sequence). This CDR3 comprises 13 residues. V was pared by 3 bases and J by 9 bases, with 6 bases of the junction left unmatched.

The chain joins TRBV11-2 to TRBJ2-7, with D unresolved. The CDR3 runs 14 residues. Per the germline V gene, CDR1 is SGHAT and CDR2 is FQNNGV. V was pared by 2 bases and J by 6 bases, with 14 bases between. CDR3: CASSLILVFGEQYF. CDR3 coding DNA: TGTGCCAGCAGCTTAATTCTAGTGTTTGGCGAGCAGTACTTC.

The chain couples TRBV29-1 to TRBJ1-1, with D uncertain. Between the trimmed V and J ends, which lost 5 bases and 0 bases, there was a span of 10 bases. CDR1 and CDR2 from the germline V gene are SQVTM and ANQGSEA. CDR3 length equals 13 residues. The CDR3 reads CSVLRPLNTEAFF. DNA of the CDR3: TGCAGCGTTCTTCGTCCGTTGAACACTGAAGCTTTCTTT. Variable domain in full (rest from reference TRBV29-1 and TRBJ1-1): SAVISQKPSRDICQRGTSLTIQCQVDSQVTMMFWYRQQPGQSLTLIATANQGSEATYESGFVIDKFPISRPNLTFSTLTVSNMSPEDSSIYLCSVLRPLNTEAFFGQGTRLTVV.

In this sample, this clonotype turned up a few times. The chain carries TRBV29-1 and TRBJ2-2; D may be TRBD2 (6 bases). Germline values: CDR1 SQVTM, CDR2 ANQGSEA. The CDR3 consists of 13 residues. Deletions cut 5 bases from V and 6 bases from J, with 13 bases between. The CDR3 loop reads CSVRSWGAGELFF. For the CDR3, the DNA is TGCAGCGTTAGGAGCTGGGGGGCCGGGGAGCTGTTTTTT.

The V and J genes are TRBV20-1 and TRBJ1-1, with a possible D match to TRBD1 (5 bases). The CDR3 loop spans 15 amino acids. CDR1 is DFQATT and CDR2 is SNEGSKA in the germline V gene (reference sequence). V was cut by 0 bases and J by 1 base, with 12 bases left in between. The CDR3 coding sequence is TGCAGTGCTAGAGATCTAAAACAGGCGAACACTGAAGCTTTCTTT. As protein: CSARDLKQANTEAFF.

Note on this clonotype: Since a far larger clone is one base different, this is likely a read error. The rearrangement uses TRBV3-1 and TRBJ2-7; TRBD1 might be the D (5 bases). The CDR3 runs 11 residues. Germline V gene sequence: CDR1 LGHDT, CDR2 YNNKEL (reference sequence). Here the CDR3 reads CVSSQGYEQYF. In DNA, the CDR3 is TGTGTCAGCAGCCAGGGCTACGAGCAGTACTTC.

This clonotype appeared many times. J is TRBJ1-1 and V is TRBV5-1, with TRBD1 matching 7 bases. The germline V gene encodes CDR1 SGHRS and CDR2 YFSETQ. V trimming: 5 bases; J trimming: 0 bases; junction bases outside the gene matches: 16. This CDR3 contains 18 residues. The CDR3 loop reads CASSSATFGQVMNTEAFF. The CDR3 nucleotides read TGCGCCAGCAGTTCGGCTACGTTTGGACAGGTTATGAACACTGAAGCTTTCTTT.

This clonotype was found a few times. The chain couples TRBV5-1 to TRBJ2-2; D is perhaps TRBD1 or TRBD2 (5 bases each). With 0 bases removed from V and 1 base from J, the gap between germline ends came to 10 bases. CDR3 length: 16 amino acids. Germline values: CDR1 SGHRS, CDR2 YFSETQ. CDR3 loop: CASSLEGTRNTGELFF. The CDR3 DNA reads TGCGCCAGCAGCTTGGAAGGGACCAGGAACACCGGGGAGCTGTTTTTT.

Only a few counts were recorded for this clonotype. The chain employs TRBV12-3 or TRBV12-4 and TRBJ1-1, with TRBD1 matching over 8 bases. The J segment lost 5 bases and the V segment lost 3 bases, leaving 8 bases of the junction unmatched. The CDR3 is made up of 15 amino acids. CDR3 in DNA: TGTGCCAGCAGTTTCCGGCAGGGGGCGAAGACTGAAGCTTTCTTT. Its protein is CASSFRQGAKTEAFF.

This clonotype showed up many times. This chain joins TRBV30 and TRBJ1-1; tentative D call: TRBD1 (5 bases). The CDR3 is 13 amino acids. Looked up from germline, CDR1 is GTSNPN and CDR2 is SVGIG (reference sequence). With 3 bases removed from V and 4 bases from J, the gap between germline ends came to 12 bases. CDR3 bases: TGTGCCTGGAGAGTATCGGGGCCCACTGAAGCTTTCTTT. Its translation is CAWRVSGPTEAFF.

This clonotype came up many times. This sequence joins TRBV29-1 and TRBJ2-1; weak D call: TRBD1 (6 bases). The CDR3 runs to 13 residues. V was clipped by 1 base and J by 10 bases, with 14 bases between them. Germline loops: CDR1 SQVTM, CDR2 ANQGSEA. This chain's CDR3 is CSVEGDKDAEQFF. The CDR3, as DNA: TGCAGCGTTGAAGGGGACAAGGATGCGGAGCAGTTCTTC.

This sequence joins TRBV3-1 and TRBJ2-5; D unresolved. Germline V lookup: CDR1 LGHDT, CDR2 YNNKEL (reference sequence). The CDR3 consists of 15 residues. With 2 bases removed from V and 2 bases from J, the gap between germline ends came to 12 bases. The CDR3 spells CASSQKGGAQETQYF. CDR3 DNA: TGTGCCAGCAGCCAAAAGGGTGGCGCGCAAGAGACCCAGTACTTC.

This chain uses TRBV28 with TRBJ2-2; 7 positions agree with TRBD2. The trim removed 8 bases at V and 6 bases at J, leaving 6 bases unmatched. Germline V CDR1 and CDR2: MDHEN, SYDVKM. This CDR3 contains 13 residues. This CDR3 reads CASGREGAGELFF. The CDR3 DNA reads TGTGCCAGCGGGAGGGAGGGCGCCGGGGAGCTGTTTTTT.

This clonotype was seen a handful of times. The V call is TRBV18, the J call TRBJ1-6, with D perhaps matching TRBD1 (6 bases). V was pared by 2 bases and J by 7 bases, with 21 bases between. This CDR3 comprises 18 residues. From germline, CDR1 is KGHSH and CDR2 LQKENI. In nucleotides, the CDR3 is TGTGCCAGCTCACCATCGTCCGCCCTAGGACAGAAAAATTCACCCCTCCACTTT. This sequence encodes CASSPSSALGQKNSPLHF.

The chain uses TRBV7-6 and TRBJ2-5; D gene uncertain. The V end was cut by 0 bases, the J end by 3 bases, with 17 bases between. CDR3 size: 17 residues. Germline CDR1 reads SGHVS; CDR2 reads FNYEAQ. The CDR3 is CASSLATRVASEETQYF. The CDR3 bases are TGTGCCAGCAGCTTAGCTACAAGGGTAGCATCAGAAGAGACCCAGTACTTC.

J is TRBJ1-6 and V is TRBV7-9; possibly TRBD1 for D (5 bases). The CDR3 length is 17 residues. In germline, CDR1 is SEHNR, CDR2 FQNEAQ (reference sequence). Deletions cut 5 bases from V and 0 bases from J, with 14 bases between. The CDR3 nucleotides read TGTGCCAGCAGCACGCGGGACGGTAGCTCCTATAATTCACCCCTCCACTTT. Protein sequence: CASSTRDGSSYNSPLHF.

V and J are TRBV28 and TRBJ2-1; 7 nucleotides match TRBD2. CDR1 is MDHEN and CDR2 is SYDVKM in the germline V gene. There are 19 residues in the CDR3. V lost 7 bases to trimming and J lost 2 bases; unmatched junction nucleotides: 20. The CDR3 bases are TGTGCCAGCATTGGATCAGGGAATTGGGGCGGGAGTCCCTACAATGAGCAGTTCTTC. Its protein is CASIGSGNWGGSPYNEQFF.

The J gene is TRBJ2-7, the V gene TRBV7-3; 12 bases agree with TRBD2. Germline assignment: CDR1 SGHTA and CDR2 FQGTGA. The V and J ends lost 4 bases and 7 bases, in that order; junction bases with no gene match: 8. The CDR3 extends over 15 amino acids. CDR3 in DNA: TGTGCCAGCAGCTCGCGACTAGCGGGAGTTCGAGAGCAGTACTTC. Translating it yields CASSSRLAGVREQYF.